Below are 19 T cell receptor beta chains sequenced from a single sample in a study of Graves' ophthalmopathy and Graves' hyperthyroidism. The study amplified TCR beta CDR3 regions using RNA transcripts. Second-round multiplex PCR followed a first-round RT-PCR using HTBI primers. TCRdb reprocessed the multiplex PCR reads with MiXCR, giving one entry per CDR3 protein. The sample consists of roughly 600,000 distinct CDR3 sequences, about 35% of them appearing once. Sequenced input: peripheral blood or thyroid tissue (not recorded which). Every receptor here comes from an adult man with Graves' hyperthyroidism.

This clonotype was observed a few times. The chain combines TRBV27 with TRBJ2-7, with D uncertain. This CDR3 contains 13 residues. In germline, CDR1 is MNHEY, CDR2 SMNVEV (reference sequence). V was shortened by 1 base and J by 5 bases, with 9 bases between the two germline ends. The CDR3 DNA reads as TGTGCCAGCAGTTTATTTTTGGGGAACGAGCAGTACTTC. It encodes CASSLFLGNEQYF.

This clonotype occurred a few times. The CDR3 DNA reads TGTGCCAGCAGCTTTTACGGGGGAGCATCCTACGAGCAGTACTTC. It specifies CASSFYGGASYEQYF. The rearrangement joins TRBV7-9 to TRBJ2-7; the D gene is possibly TRBD2 (6 bases). The CDR3 contains 15 residues. The V gene lost 3 bases and the J gene lost 1 base, with 13 bases spanning the gap. CDR1 and CDR2 (germline): SEHNR, FQNEAQ (reference sequence).

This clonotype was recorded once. As DNA, the CDR3 is TGTGCCAGCGGCAGGAGGGCGGGCACTAATGAAAAACTGTTTTTT. Residues: CASGRRAGTNEKLFF. The chain is built from TRBV7-8 and TRBJ1-4; the D is unclear. CDR1 is SGHVS and CDR2 is FQNEAQ in the germline V gene. V was shortened by 8 bases and J by 2 bases, with 15 bases between the two germline ends. The CDR3 sequence is 15 residues long. Supplemented by reference TRBV7-8 and TRBJ1-4, the full variable domain reads GAGVSQSPRYKVAKRGQDVALRCDPISGHVSLFWYQQALGQGPEFLTYFQNEAQLDKSGLPSDRFFAERPEGSVSTLKIQRTQQEDSAVYLCASGRRAGTNEKLFFGSGTQLSVL.

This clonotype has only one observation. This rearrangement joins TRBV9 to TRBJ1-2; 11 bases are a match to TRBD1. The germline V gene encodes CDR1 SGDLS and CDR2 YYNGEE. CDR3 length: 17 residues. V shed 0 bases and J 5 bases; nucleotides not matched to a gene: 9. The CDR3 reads CASSVGTGGLGRYGYTF. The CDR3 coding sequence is TGTGCCAGCAGCGTAGGGACAGGGGGCCTCGGGCGGTATGGCTACACCTTC.

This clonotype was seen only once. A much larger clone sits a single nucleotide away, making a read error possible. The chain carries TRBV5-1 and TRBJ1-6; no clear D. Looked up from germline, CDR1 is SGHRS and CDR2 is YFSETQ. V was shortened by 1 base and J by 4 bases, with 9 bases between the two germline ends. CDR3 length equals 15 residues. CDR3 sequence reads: CASSLKGNYNSPLHF. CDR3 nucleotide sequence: TGCGCCAGCAGCTTGAAGGGAAATTATAATTCACCCCTCCACTTT.

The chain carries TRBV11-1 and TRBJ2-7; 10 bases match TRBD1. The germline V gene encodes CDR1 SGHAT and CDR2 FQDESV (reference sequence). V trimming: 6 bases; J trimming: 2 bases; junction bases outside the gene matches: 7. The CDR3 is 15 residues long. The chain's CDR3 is CASSRTGGEAYEQYF. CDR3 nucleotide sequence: TGTGCCAGCAGTCGGACAGGGGGGGAAGCCTACGAGCAGTACTTC.

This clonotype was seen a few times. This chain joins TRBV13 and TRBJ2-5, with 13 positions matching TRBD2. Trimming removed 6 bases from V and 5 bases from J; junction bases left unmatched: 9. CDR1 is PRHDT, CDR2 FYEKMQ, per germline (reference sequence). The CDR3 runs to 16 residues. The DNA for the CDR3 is TGTGCCAGCAGTCCGCGGACTAGCGGGGGACGGGAGACCCAGTACTTC. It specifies CASSPRTSGGRETQYF.

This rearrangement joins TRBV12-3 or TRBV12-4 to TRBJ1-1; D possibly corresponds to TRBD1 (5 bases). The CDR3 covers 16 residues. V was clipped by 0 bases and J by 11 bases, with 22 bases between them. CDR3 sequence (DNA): TGTGCCAGCAGTTTAGCCGGGGCAAGCTCCTCGATAGAGGCTTTCTTT. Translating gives CASSLAGASSSIEAFF.

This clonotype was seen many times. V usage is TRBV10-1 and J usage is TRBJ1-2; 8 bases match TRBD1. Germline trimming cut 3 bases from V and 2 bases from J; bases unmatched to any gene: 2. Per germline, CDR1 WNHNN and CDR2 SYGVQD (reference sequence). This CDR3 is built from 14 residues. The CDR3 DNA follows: TGCGCCAGCAGTGAAGGACAGGGAAACTATGGCTACACCTTC. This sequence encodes CASSEGQGNYGYTF.

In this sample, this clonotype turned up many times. This CDR3 is CATSDLASEGNTEAFF. For the CDR3, the DNA is TGTGCCACCAGTGATTTAGCATCCGAGGGGAACACTGAAGCTTTCTTT. The V call is TRBV24-1, the J call TRBJ1-1; D ambiguous. V dropped 1 base and J dropped 1 base, with 12 bases sitting between them. Germline V CDR1 and CDR2: KGHDR, SFDVKD. The length of the CDR3 is 16 residues.

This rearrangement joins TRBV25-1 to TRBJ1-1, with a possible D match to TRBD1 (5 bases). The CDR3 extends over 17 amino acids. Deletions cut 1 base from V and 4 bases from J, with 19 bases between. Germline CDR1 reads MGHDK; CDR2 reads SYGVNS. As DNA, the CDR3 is TGTGCCAGCAGTGAATTTTTAGGGAGGGCCGGGGGCACTGAAGCTTTCTTT. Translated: CASSEFLGRAGGTEAFF.

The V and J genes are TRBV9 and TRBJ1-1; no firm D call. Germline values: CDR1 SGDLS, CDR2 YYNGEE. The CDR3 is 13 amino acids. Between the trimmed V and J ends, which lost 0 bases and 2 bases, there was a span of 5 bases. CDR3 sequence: CASSVVDNTEAFF. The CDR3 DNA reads TGTGCCAGCAGCGTAGTCGACAACACTGAAGCTTTCTTT.

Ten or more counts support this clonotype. The CDR3 coding sequence is TGCAGCGTTTCAGCGGGAGTGCAAGAGACCCAGTACTTC. It encodes CSVSAGVQETQYF. This rearrangement joins TRBV29-1 to TRBJ2-5; TRBD2 agrees at 8 bases. Germline CDR1 and CDR2: SQVTM and ANQGSEA. J was trimmed by 2 bases and V by 5 bases; bases with no gene match: 4. The CDR3 totals 13 residues.

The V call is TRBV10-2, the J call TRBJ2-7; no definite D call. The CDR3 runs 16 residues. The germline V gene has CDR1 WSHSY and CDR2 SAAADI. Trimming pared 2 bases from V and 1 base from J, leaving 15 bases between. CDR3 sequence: CASSEPYDMFSYEQYF. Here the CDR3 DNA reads TGCGCCAGCAGTGAGCCCTACGACATGTTTTCCTACGAGCAGTACTTC.

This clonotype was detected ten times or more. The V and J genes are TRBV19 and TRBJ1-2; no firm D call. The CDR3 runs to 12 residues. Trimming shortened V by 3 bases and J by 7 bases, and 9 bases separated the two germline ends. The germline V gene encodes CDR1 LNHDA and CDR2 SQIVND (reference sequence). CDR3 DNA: TGTGCCAGTAGTATCACAGCTTTTGGCTACACCTTC. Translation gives CASSITAFGYTF.

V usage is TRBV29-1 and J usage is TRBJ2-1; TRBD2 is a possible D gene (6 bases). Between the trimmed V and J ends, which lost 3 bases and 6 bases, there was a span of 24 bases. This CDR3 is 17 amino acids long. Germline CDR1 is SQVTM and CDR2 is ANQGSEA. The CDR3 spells CSVDRAGRISRGNEQFF. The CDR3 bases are TGCAGCGTTGATAGAGCGGGTCGAATTAGTCGGGGCAATGAGCAGTTCTTC.

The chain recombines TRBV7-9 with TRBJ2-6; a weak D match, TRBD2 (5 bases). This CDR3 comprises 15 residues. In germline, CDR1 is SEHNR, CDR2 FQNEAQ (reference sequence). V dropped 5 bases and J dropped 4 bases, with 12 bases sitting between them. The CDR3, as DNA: TGTGCCAGCAGCCCCCTGGGCGGGGGGGCCAACGTCCTGACTTTC. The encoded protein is CASSPLGGGANVLTF.

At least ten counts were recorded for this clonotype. In nucleotides, the CDR3 is TGCGCCAGCAGCCTAGGAGACCTCGAAGCTTTCTTT. Its protein product is CASSLGDLEAFF. V and J are TRBV5-1 and TRBJ1-1; D uncertain. Germline V lookup: CDR1 SGHRS, CDR2 YFSETQ. V lost 4 bases and J lost 8, with 12 bases in between. The CDR3 loop spans 12 amino acids.

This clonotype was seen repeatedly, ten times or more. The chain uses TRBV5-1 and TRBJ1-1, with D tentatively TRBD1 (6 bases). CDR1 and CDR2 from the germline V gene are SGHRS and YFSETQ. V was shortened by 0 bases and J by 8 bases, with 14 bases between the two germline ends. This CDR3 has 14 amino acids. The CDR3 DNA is TGCGCCAGCAGCTTGGGAGGGGACCAGGGGGAAGCTTTCTTT. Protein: CASSLGGDQGEAFF.